Listed below are T cell receptor beta chains from one sample, sequenced in a study of regulatory and conventional T cells in RAG deficiency. Clones were sequenced by immunoSEQ multiplex PCR, and TCRdb holds only the in-frame ones, with some missing. The profile shows around 29,000 clones, 90% to 95% of them singletons. These data are also associated with another study on regulatory T cells.

What was sequenced was CD25- CD4+ T cells sorted from blood. These receptors were obtained from a human donor in good health. Each CDR3 is given with its conserved first and last residue. The D gene is left open where the match is weak. Clone size is given for some rows only: seen once, a few or many times, or a class if the clone is expanded.

abundance: -; len: 15; j_gene: TRBJ1-5; v_gene: TRBV6-5; d_gene: TRBD1; CDR3nt: TGTGCCAGCAGCCGGAGCGACAGGGGTAGTCAGCCCCAGCATTTT; CDR3aa: CASSRSDRGSQPQHF
abundance: -; len: 14; j_gene: TRBJ2-5; v_gene: TRBV29-1; d_gene: -; CDR3nt: TGCAGCGTTGTGTACCGGGACACCCAAGGGACCCAGTACTTC; CDR3aa: CSVVYRDTQGTQYF
abundance: -; len: 14; j_gene: TRBJ2-5; v_gene: TRBV28; d_gene: -; CDR3nt: TGTGCCAGCAGTTTCGGGGGACAGCAAGAGACCCAGTACTTC; CDR3aa: CASSFGGQQETQYF
abundance: -; len: 15; j_gene: TRBJ1-1; v_gene: TRBV6-1; d_gene: TRBD1; CDR3nt: TGTGCCAGCACGCCCTCACGGACAGGGAGCACTGAAGCTTTCTTT; CDR3aa: CASTPSRTGSTEAFF
abundance: once; len: 15; j_gene: TRBJ2-2; v_gene: TRBV19; d_gene: -; CDR3nt: TGTGCCAGTAGTAGTGACAGGAGGTTCACCGGGGAGCTGTTTTTT; CDR3aa: CASSSDRRFTGELFF
abundance: -; len: 14; j_gene: TRBJ2-5; v_gene: TRBV19; d_gene: TRBD2; CDR3nt: TGTGCCAGTAGTAAGGGCGGGGGAAAAGAGACCCAGTACTTC; CDR3aa: CASSKGGGKETQYF
abundance: -; len: 15; j_gene: TRBJ1-5; v_gene: TRBV7-9; d_gene: TRBD1; CDR3nt: TGTGCCAGCAGCTTAGGGACAGGGGGCCATCAGCCCCAGCATTTT; CDR3aa: CASSLGTGGHQPQHF
abundance: -; len: 14; j_gene: TRBJ2-1; v_gene: TRBV27; d_gene: -; CDR3nt: TGTGCCAGCAGCCCCCAGGACTCCTACAATGAGCAGTTCTTC; CDR3aa: CASSPQDSYNEQFF
abundance: -; len: 15; j_gene: TRBJ2-7; v_gene: TRBV2; d_gene: -; CDR3nt: TGTGCCAGCAGTGAAGAGGCAGGGAAGGCTCTCGAGCAGTACTTC; CDR3aa: CASSEEAGKALEQYF
abundance: -; len: 19; j_gene: TRBJ2-3; v_gene: TRBV4-1; d_gene: -; CDR3nt: TGCGCCAGCAGCCGTAAAACCCAGAGCGGAGGGTTAGCGGCAGATACGCAGTATTTT; CDR3aa: CASSRKTQSGGLAADTQYF
abundance: -; len: 15; j_gene: TRBJ1-1; v_gene: TRBV6-5; d_gene: TRBD1; CDR3nt: TGTGCCAGCAGAACCAGGACAGGGGCTCGCACTGAAGCTTTCTTT; CDR3aa: CASRTRTGARTEAFF
abundance: -; len: 15; j_gene: TRBJ1-1; v_gene: TRBV4-2; d_gene: -; CDR3nt: TGTGCCAGCAGCCAACACGGGACTATGAACACTGAAGCTTTCTTT; CDR3aa: CASSQHGTMNTEAFF
abundance: -; len: 12; j_gene: TRBJ2-5; v_gene: TRBV25-1; d_gene: TRBD1; CDR3nt: TGTGCCAGCAGCGGGGACAGAAAGACCCAGTACTTC; CDR3aa: CASSGDRKTQYF
abundance: -; len: 16; j_gene: TRBJ1-3; v_gene: TRBV5-8; d_gene: -; CDR3nt: TGTGCCAGCAGCTTGGATCGGGACTACTCTGGAAACACCATATATTTT; CDR3aa: CASSLDRDYSGNTIYF
abundance: -; len: 15; j_gene: TRBJ1-2; v_gene: TRBV5-5; d_gene: -; CDR3nt: TGTGCCAGCAGCTTATCGGACACCCACAACTATGGCTACACCTTC; CDR3aa: CASSLSDTHNYGYTF
abundance: -; len: 14; j_gene: TRBJ2-7; v_gene: TRBV5-4; d_gene: -; CDR3nt: TGTGCCAGCAGCTTGGGCTCAGTCTCCTACGAGCAGTACTTC; CDR3aa: CASSLGSVSYEQYF
abundance: -; len: 16; j_gene: TRBJ2-6; v_gene: TRBV4-1; d_gene: -; CDR3nt: TGCGCCAGCAGTCGGGTCCTCGGCTCTGGGGCCAACGTCCTGACTTTC; CDR3aa: CASSRVLGSGANVLTF
abundance: -; len: 15; j_gene: TRBJ2-7; v_gene: TRBV4-1; d_gene: -; CDR3nt: TGCGCCAGCAGCCAAGATCTGGGGGGGCCCTACGAGCAGTACTTC; CDR3aa: CASSQDLGGPYEQYF
abundance: -; len: 16; j_gene: TRBJ1-6; v_gene: TRBV5-1; d_gene: TRBD1; CDR3nt: TGCGCCAGCAGCTTCAGATCGGGACAGGGAAATTCACCCCTCCACTTT; CDR3aa: CASSFRSGQGNSPLHF
abundance: -; len: 15; j_gene: TRBJ2-7; v_gene: TRBV7-9; d_gene: -; CDR3nt: TGTGCCAGCAGCTTAGCGGTGGCTGCCTCCTACGAGCAGTACTTC; CDR3aa: CASSLAVAASYEQYF
abundance: -; len: 17; j_gene: TRBJ1-6; v_gene: TRBV4-1; d_gene: TRBD1; CDR3nt: TGCGCCAGCAGCCAAGACTCAATGGGACAGATACATTCACCCCTCCACTTT; CDR3aa: CASSQDSMGQIHSPLHF
abundance: -; len: 15; j_gene: TRBJ2-7; v_gene: TRBV18; d_gene: -; CDR3nt: TGTGCCAGCTCCCCCGCTCGGGTCGCTTCCTACGAGCAGTACTTC; CDR3aa: CASSPARVASYEQYF
abundance: -; len: 18; j_gene: TRBJ1-6; v_gene: TRBV5-1; d_gene: -; CDR3nt: TGCGCCAGCAGCCAACGGGAGGGGTTCTCCTCCTATAATTCACCCCTCCACTTT; CDR3aa: CASSQREGFSSYNSPLHF
abundance: once; len: 13; j_gene: TRBJ2-7; v_gene: TRBV4-1; d_gene: TRBD1; CDR3nt: TGCGCCAGCAGCTATGACAGGGAACACGAGCAGTACTTC; CDR3aa: CASSYDREHEQYF
abundance: -; len: 15; j_gene: TRBJ2-7; v_gene: TRBV7-8; d_gene: -; CDR3nt: TGTGCCAGCAGCTTAAGTAGAGTTCCAACCTACGAGCAGTACTTC; CDR3aa: CASSLSRVPTYEQYF
abundance: -; len: 13; j_gene: TRBJ2-3; v_gene: TRBV7-3; d_gene: -; CDR3nt: TGTGCCAGCAGCAGGGGGTTCACAGATACGCAGTATTTT; CDR3aa: CASSRGFTDTQYF
abundance: -; len: 16; j_gene: TRBJ2-5; v_gene: TRBV9; d_gene: TRBD2; CDR3nt: TGTGCCAGCAGCGTCATAGCGGGGGGGGCCCAAGAGACCCAGTACTTC; CDR3aa: CASSVIAGGAQETQYF
abundance: -; len: 15; j_gene: TRBJ2-7; v_gene: TRBV15; d_gene: TRBD1; CDR3nt: TGTGCCACCAGCAGACTTTTGACAGGGAGTTACGAGCAGTACTTC; CDR3aa: CATSRLLTGSYEQYF
abundance: -; len: 14; j_gene: TRBJ2-1; v_gene: TRBV4-1; d_gene: -; CDR3nt: TGCGCCAGCAGCCCCACCGGGGGTTACAATGAGCAGTTCTTC; CDR3aa: CASSPTGGYNEQFF
abundance: -; len: 13; j_gene: TRBJ1-2; v_gene: TRBV6-5; d_gene: -; CDR3nt: TGTGCCAGCACCCCCTCCAGGAACTATGGCTACACCTTC; CDR3aa: CASTPSRNYGYTF
abundance: once; len: 13; j_gene: TRBJ2-1; v_gene: TRBV5-1; d_gene: -; CDR3nt: TGCGCCAGCAGCTTGATGGCCGACAATGAGCAGTTCTTC; CDR3aa: CASSLMADNEQFF
abundance: -; len: 16; j_gene: TRBJ1-4; v_gene: TRBV5-5; d_gene: TRBD1; CDR3nt: TGTGCCAGCAGCTCTGCCTACAGGGGAAGGAGAGAAAAACTGTTTTTT; CDR3aa: CASSSAYRGRREKLFF
abundance: once; len: 13; j_gene: TRBJ2-7; v_gene: TRBV5-6; d_gene: TRBD1; CDR3nt: TGTGCCAGCAGCTTGACAGGGGTGTTTGAGCAGTACTTC; CDR3aa: CASSLTGVFEQYF
abundance: -; len: 13; j_gene: TRBJ2-7; v_gene: TRBV5-1; d_gene: TRBD1; CDR3nt: TGCGCCAGCAGCTGGGGGACAGGGCTCGAGCAGTACTTC; CDR3aa: CASSWGTGLEQYF
abundance: -; len: 13; j_gene: TRBJ1-2; v_gene: TRBV6-5; d_gene: -; CDR3nt: TGTGCCAGCACCCGAAACGGGGACTATGGCTACACCTTC; CDR3aa: CASTRNGDYGYTF
abundance: -; len: 15; j_gene: TRBJ2-7; v_gene: TRBV6-5; d_gene: TRBD1; CDR3nt: TGTGCCAGCAGTTACGATAGCGGCAGGGGGCGCGAGCAGTACTTC; CDR3aa: CASSYDSGRGREQYF
abundance: -; len: 16; j_gene: TRBJ2-3; v_gene: TRBV5-1; d_gene: TRBD1; CDR3nt: TGCGCCAGCAGCCCCCCACAGGGGAGCAGCACAGATACGCAGTATTTT; CDR3aa: CASSPPQGSSTDTQYF
abundance: -; len: 16; j_gene: TRBJ2-3; v_gene: TRBV4-1; d_gene: -; CDR3nt: TGCGCCAGCAGCCAAGAGCGGCAGTACGCCACAGATACGCAGTATTTT; CDR3aa: CASSQERQYATDTQYF
abundance: -; len: 13; j_gene: TRBJ1-3; v_gene: TRBV7-2; d_gene: -; CDR3nt: TGTGCCAGCAGCTTAGGTTTGGCAAACCCCATATATTTT; CDR3aa: CASSLGLANPIYF
abundance: -; len: 14; j_gene: TRBJ1-2; v_gene: TRBV15; d_gene: -; CDR3nt: TGTGCCACCAGCAGCGGGCATTTCACTAGTGGCTACACCTTC; CDR3aa: CATSSGHFTSGYTF
abundance: -; len: 14; j_gene: TRBJ2-3; v_gene: TRBV19; d_gene: TRBD2; CDR3nt: TGTGCCAGTAGTACTAGCGGCCGCACAGATACGCAGTATTTT; CDR3aa: CASSTSGRTDTQYF
abundance: -; len: 15; j_gene: TRBJ2-3; v_gene: TRBV5-1; d_gene: -; CDR3nt: TGCGCCAGCAGCTTGGGTAGCGGCCACACAGATACGCAGTATTTT; CDR3aa: CASSLGSGHTDTQYF
abundance: few; len: 14; j_gene: TRBJ1-3; v_gene: TRBV11-3; d_gene: -; CDR3nt: TGTGCCAGCAGCTTAGGGAGCTCTGGAAACACCATATATTTT; CDR3aa: CASSLGSSGNTIYF
abundance: -; len: 18; j_gene: TRBJ2-3; v_gene: TRBV15; d_gene: TRBD2; CDR3nt: TGTGCCACCAGCAGGTCCCCGGGACTAGCGGGGTACACAGATACGCAGTATTTT; CDR3aa: CATSRSPGLAGYTDTQYF
abundance: -; len: 11; j_gene: TRBJ2-7; v_gene: TRBV6-1; d_gene: -; CDR3nt: TGTGCCAGCAGTCCCTTCCACGAGCAGTACTTC; CDR3aa: CASSPFHEQYF
abundance: once; len: 11; j_gene: TRBJ2-5; v_gene: TRBV20-1; d_gene: -; CDR3nt: TGCAGTGCCACCGCGGCAGAGACCCAGTACTTC; CDR3aa: CSATAAETQYF
abundance: -; len: 14; j_gene: TRBJ1-2; v_gene: TRBV5-4; d_gene: -; CDR3nt: TGTGCCAGCAGCCCACCGGGGGGAAACTATGGCTACACCTTC; CDR3aa: CASSPPGGNYGYTF
abundance: -; len: 15; j_gene: TRBJ1-1; v_gene: TRBV6-1; d_gene: -; CDR3nt: TGTGCCAGCCGAAAGCAACAGGGAGGGGGGGGTGAAGCTTTCTTT; CDR3aa: CASRKQQGGGGEAFF
abundance: -; len: 14; j_gene: TRBJ1-1; v_gene: TRBV5-1; d_gene: -; CDR3nt: TGCGCCAGCAGCTTGGATCAGGGGAACACTGAAGCTTTCTTT; CDR3aa: CASSLDQGNTEAFF
abundance: -; len: 14; j_gene: TRBJ2-7; v_gene: TRBV5-6; d_gene: -; CDR3nt: TGTGCCAGCAGCCTGCAGGCAGGGTCCCACGAGCAGTACTTC; CDR3aa: CASSLQAGSHEQYF
abundance: once; len: 15; j_gene: TRBJ2-1; v_gene: TRBV5-8; d_gene: TRBD2; CDR3nt: TGTGCCAGCAGCCGAGCGGGGGGGCATATGGGAGAGCAGTTCTTC; CDR3aa: CASSRAGGHMGEQFF
abundance: -; len: 13; j_gene: TRBJ2-7; v_gene: TRBV5-5; d_gene: -; CDR3nt: TGTGCCAGCAGCTTGGGGCCTCCCTACGAGCAGTACTTC; CDR3aa: CASSLGPPYEQYF
abundance: -; len: 13; j_gene: TRBJ2-5; v_gene: TRBV5-1; d_gene: TRBD2; CDR3nt: TGCGCCAGCAGCACCGCGGGGGGAGAGACCCAGTACTTC; CDR3aa: CASSTAGGETQYF